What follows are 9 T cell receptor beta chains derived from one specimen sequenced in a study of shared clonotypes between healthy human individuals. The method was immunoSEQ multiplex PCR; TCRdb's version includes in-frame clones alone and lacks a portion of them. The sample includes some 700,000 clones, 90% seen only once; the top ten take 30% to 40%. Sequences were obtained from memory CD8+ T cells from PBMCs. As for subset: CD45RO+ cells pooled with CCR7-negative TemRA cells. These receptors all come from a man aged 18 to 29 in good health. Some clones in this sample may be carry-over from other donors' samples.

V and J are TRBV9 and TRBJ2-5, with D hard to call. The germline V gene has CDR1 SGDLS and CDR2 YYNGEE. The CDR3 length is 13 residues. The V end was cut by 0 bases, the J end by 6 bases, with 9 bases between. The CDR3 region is CASSVEASKTQYF. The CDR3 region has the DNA TGTGCCAGCAGCGTAGAAGCTAGTAAGACCCAGTACTTC. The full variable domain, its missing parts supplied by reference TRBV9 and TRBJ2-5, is DSGVTQTPKHLITATGQRVTLRCSPRSGDLSVYWYQQSLDQGLQFLIQYYNGEERAKGNILERFSAQQFPDLHSELNLSSLELGDSALYFCASSVEASKTQYFGPGTRLLVL.

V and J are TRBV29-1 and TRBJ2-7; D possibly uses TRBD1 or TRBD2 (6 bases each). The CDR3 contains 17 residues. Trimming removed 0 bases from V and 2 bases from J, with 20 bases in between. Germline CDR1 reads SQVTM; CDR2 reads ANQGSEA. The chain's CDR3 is CSVEDLPGRGATYEQYF. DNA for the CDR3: TGCAGCGTTGAAGATCTTCCGGGAAGGGGGGCTACCTACGAGCAGTACTTC.

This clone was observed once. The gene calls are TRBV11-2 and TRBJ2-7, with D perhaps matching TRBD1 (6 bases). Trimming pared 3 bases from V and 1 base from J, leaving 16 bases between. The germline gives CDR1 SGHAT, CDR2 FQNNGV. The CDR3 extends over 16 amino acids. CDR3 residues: CASSFPTGWPSYEQYF. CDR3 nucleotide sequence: TGTGCCAGCAGCTTCCCGACAGGATGGCCTTCCTACGAGCAGTACTTC.

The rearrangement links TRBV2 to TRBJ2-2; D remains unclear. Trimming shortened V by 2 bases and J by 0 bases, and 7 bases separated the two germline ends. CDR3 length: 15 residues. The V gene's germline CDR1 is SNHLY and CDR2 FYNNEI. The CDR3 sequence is CASSETNPNTGELFF. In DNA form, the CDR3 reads TGTGCCAGCAGTGAAACAAACCCGAACACCGGGGAGCTGTTTTTT.

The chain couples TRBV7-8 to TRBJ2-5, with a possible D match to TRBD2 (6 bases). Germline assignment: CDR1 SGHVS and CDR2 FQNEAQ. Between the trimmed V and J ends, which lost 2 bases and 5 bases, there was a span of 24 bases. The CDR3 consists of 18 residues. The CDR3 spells CASSLPSESGSLWETQYF. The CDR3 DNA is TGTGCCAGCAGCTTACCCTCCGAAAGCGGGTCCTTGTGGGAGACCCAGTACTTC.

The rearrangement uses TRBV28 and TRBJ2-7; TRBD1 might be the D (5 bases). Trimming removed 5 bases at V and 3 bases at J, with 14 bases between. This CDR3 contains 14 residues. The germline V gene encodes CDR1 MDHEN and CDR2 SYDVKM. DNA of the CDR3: TGTGCCAGCAGTCCTCCCGACAGCTTCTACGAGCAGTACTTC. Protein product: CASSPPDSFYEQYF.

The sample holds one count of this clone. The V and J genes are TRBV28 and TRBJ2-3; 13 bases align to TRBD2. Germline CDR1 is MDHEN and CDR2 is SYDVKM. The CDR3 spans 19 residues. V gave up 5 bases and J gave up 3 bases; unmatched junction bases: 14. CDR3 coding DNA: TGTGCCAGCAGTACCGCTCCGGGACTAGCGGGGATTAGGACAGATACGCAGTATTTT. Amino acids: CASSTAPGLAGIRTDTQYF.

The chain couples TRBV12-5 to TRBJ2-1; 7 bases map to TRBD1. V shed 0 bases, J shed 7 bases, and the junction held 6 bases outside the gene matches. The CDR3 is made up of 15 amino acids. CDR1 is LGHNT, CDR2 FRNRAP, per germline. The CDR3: CASGLVRQGRNEQFF. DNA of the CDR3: TGTGCTAGTGGTTTGGTACGACAGGGCCGAAATGAGCAGTTCTTC.

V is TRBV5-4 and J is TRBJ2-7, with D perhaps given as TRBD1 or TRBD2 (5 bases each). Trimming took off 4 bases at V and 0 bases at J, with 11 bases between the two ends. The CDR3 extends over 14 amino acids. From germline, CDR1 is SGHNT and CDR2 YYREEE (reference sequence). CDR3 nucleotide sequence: TGTGCCAGCAGCCGCCGGGACCTCTCCTACGAGCAGTACTTC. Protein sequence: CASSRRDLSYEQYF.